The 8 T cell receptor beta chains listed next were all sequenced from one sample in a study of multiple sclerosis patients with progressive multifocal leukoencephalopathy. Described time point: 12 to 13 months of natalizumab therapy. Only in-frame clones appear in the TCRdb table, and some are missing; sequencing was by immunoSEQ multiplex PCR. The table shows about 30,000 clones, with roughly 90% occurring only once. Material: PBMCs, obtained from a patient treated with natalizumab. Receptors originate from a human donor with multiple sclerosis.

This clone was counted once. V is TRBV30 and J is TRBJ2-7, with 8 bases lining up with TRBD2. This CDR3 is built from 16 residues. Germline CDR1 reads GTSNPN; CDR2 reads SVGIG (reference sequence). The V segment lost 3 bases and the J segment 2 bases; nucleotides outside the gene matches: 12. The CDR3 spells CAWSGGAAIHTYEQYF. CDR3 nucleotide sequence: TGTGCCTGGAGCGGGGGGGCGGCCATTCACACCTACGAGCAGTACTTC.

The chain carries TRBV5-6 and TRBJ2-5; D may be TRBD1 or TRBD2 (7 bases each). V was cut by 3 bases and J by 4 bases, with 13 bases left in between. This CDR3 has 14 amino acids. Per germline, CDR1 SGHDT and CDR2 YYEEEE. CDR3 sequence reads: CASSSDREGETQYF. CDR3 sequence (DNA): TGTGCCAGCAGCTCTGACAGGGAGGGAGAGACCCAGTACTTC.

The rearrangement joins TRBV7-9 to TRBJ2-7, with D tentatively TRBD1 or TRBD2 (5 bases each). CDR1 and CDR2 (germline): SEHNR, FQNEAQ (reference sequence). The CDR3 loop spans 15 amino acids. Trimming shortened V by 0 bases and J by 0 bases, and 9 bases separated the two germline ends. CDR3 region: CASSLAGESSYEQYF. CDR3 coding DNA: TGTGCCAGCAGCTTAGCAGGGGAGAGCTCCTACGAGCAGTACTTC.

This clone came up once. The chain couples TRBV7-2 to TRBJ2-7, with D possibly being TRBD2 (6 bases). Per germline, CDR1 SGHTA and CDR2 FQGNSA. This CDR3 comprises 12 residues. With 5 bases removed from V and 6 bases from J, the gap between germline ends came to 11 bases. CDR3 loop: CASSQRRGEQYF. The CDR3 region has the DNA TGTGCCAGCAGCCAACGGCGGGGCGAGCAGTACTTC.

This chain joins TRBV7-6 and TRBJ2-7; TRBD2 agrees at 8 bases. The V segment lost 4 bases and the J segment 6 bases; nucleotides outside the gene matches: 20. CDR1 is SGHVS and CDR2 is FNYEAQ in the germline V gene. The CDR3 is 18 residues long. The CDR3, as DNA: TGTGCCAGCAGCTCCCGGGGGGGGAGAGCGTTGCAGATGTCCGAGCAGTACTTC. Protein product: CASSSRGGRALQMSEQYF.

The rearrangement links TRBV19 to TRBJ2-2; a possible D gene is TRBD1 (6 bases). The CDR3 covers 13 residues. Trimming took 10 bases from V and 1 from J, leaving 10 bases between them. Germline lookup yields CDR1 LNHDA and CDR2 SQIVND (reference sequence). The CDR3 reads CAIQGLNTGELFF. The CDR3 nucleotides are TGTGCCATACAGGGCTTGAACACCGGGGAGCTGTTTTTT.

The J gene is TRBJ1-2, the V gene TRBV6-5, with TRBD1 matching over 9 bases. The CDR3 consists of 14 residues. V lost 5 bases to trimming and J lost 10 bases; unmatched junction nucleotides: 11. Per the germline V gene, CDR1 is MNHEY and CDR2 is SVGAGI. The CDR3 here is CASSRRGTGTPYTF. The CDR3 nucleotides are TGTGCCAGCAGTCGCCGGGGGACAGGGACGCCCTACACCTTC.

J is TRBJ1-1 and V is TRBV7-2; no firm D call. This CDR3 is 16 amino acids long. Per germline, CDR1 SGHTA and CDR2 FQGNSA. V was trimmed by 1 base and J by 1 base, leaving 13 bases between them. The CDR3 spells CASSLGIRARNTEAFF. The CDR3 coding sequence is TGTGCCAGCAGCTTAGGGATTAGGGCTCGGAACACTGAAGCTTTCTTT.